The clone carrying this TCR beta chain was seen only a few times. The germline V gene has CDR1 SGHTA and CDR2 FQGNSA. The CDR3 is 18 residues long. V was clipped by 1 base and J by 0 bases, with 13 bases between them. The data were produced by immunoSEQ multiplex PCR, yet TCRdb's version contains in-frame clones alone and is incomplete. This sample has 150,000 to 180,000 clones, with roughly 94% found just once. The sample originates from a study of control samples from healthy donors and cancer patients. The sequenced sample was blood. The clonotype comes from a man aged 35-49 years in good health. The chain joins TRBV7-2 to TRBJ1-6; D uncertain. The CDR3 spells CASSLVAGKTSYNSPLHF. The CDR3 DNA reads as TGTGCCAGCAGCTTAGTCGCAGGAAAAACCTCCTATAATTCACCCCTCCACTTT.